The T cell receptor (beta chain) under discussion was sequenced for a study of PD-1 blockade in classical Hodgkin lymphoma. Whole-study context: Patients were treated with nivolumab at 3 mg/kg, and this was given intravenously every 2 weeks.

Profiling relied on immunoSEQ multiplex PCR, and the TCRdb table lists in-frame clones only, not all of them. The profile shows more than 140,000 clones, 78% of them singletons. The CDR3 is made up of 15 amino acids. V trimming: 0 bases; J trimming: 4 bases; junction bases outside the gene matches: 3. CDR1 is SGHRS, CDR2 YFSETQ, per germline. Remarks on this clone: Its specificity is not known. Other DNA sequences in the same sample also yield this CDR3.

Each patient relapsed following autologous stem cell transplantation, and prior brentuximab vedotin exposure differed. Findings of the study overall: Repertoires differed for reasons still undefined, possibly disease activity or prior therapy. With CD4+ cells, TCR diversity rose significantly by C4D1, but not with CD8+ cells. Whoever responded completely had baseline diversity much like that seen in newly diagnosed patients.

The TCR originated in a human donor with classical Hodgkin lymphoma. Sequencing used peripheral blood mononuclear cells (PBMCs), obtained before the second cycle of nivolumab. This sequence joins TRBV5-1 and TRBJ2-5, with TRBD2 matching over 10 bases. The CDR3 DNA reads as TGCGCCAGCAGCTTGGGACTAGCGGGTGTAGAGACCCAGTACTTC. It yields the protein CASSLGLAGVETQYF.